The rows below give T cell receptor beta chains drawn from one sample of a study of cytomegalovirus exposure and HLA in healthy donors. Only in-frame clones appear in the TCRdb table, and some are missing; sequencing was by immunoSEQ multiplex PCR. The table records some 150,000 clones, approximately 86% of them present only once. Sequencing was done on a sample of PBMCs. Every receptor here comes from a human donor in good health. Both conserved end residues are part of each CDR3. A D gene is named only where the DNA matches it firmly. For some rows the clone size is stated as once, few or many, or as a class when expanded; others skip it.

d_call j_call clone_size v_call cdr3_aa cdr3_nt
TRBD1 TRBJ1-2 - TRBV9 CASSVAGTDYGYTF TGTGCCAGCAGCGTCGCCGGGACAGACTATGGCTACACCTTC
TRBD1 TRBJ2-5 - TRBV19 CASSPQGHIRQETQYF TGTGCCAGTAGTCCACAGGGGCACATCCGCCAAGAGACCCAGTACTTC
TRBD2 TRBJ2-5 - TRBV7-3 CASSQAGGGPQETQYF TGTGCCAGCAGCCAAGCGGGAGGGGGGCCTCAAGAGACCCAGTACTTC
- TRBJ1-3 - TRBV7-2 CASSLWPSGNTIYF TGTGCCAGCAGCTTATGGCCCTCTGGAAACACCATATATTTT
TRBD2 TRBJ2-2 - TRBV9 CASSSRAGGFPGELFF TGTGCCAGCAGCTCCCGAGCGGGAGGCTTTCCCGGGGAGCTGTTTTTT
- TRBJ1-1 few TRBV19 CASSSMIDSTEAFF TGTGCCAGTAGCAGCATGATCGACAGTACTGAAGCTTTCTTT
TRBD2 TRBJ2-1 - TRBV27 CASSWAGGINEQFF TGTGCCAGTTCGTGGGCGGGAGGTATCAATGAGCAGTTCTTC
- TRBJ1-4 - TRBV7-8 CASEQGVGNYEKLFF TGTGCCAGCGAACAGGGAGTAGGGAATTATGAAAAACTGTTTTTT
- TRBJ1-1 - TRBV29-1 CSVARRDTEAFF TGCAGCGTTGCCCGCCGGGACACTGAAGCTTTCTTT
TRBD1 TRBJ1-1 - TRBV5-1 CASSSRPGQGADTEAFF TGCGCCAGCAGCTCAAGACCGGGACAGGGGGCGGACACTGAAGCTTTCTTT
- TRBJ2-1 - TRBV5-1 CASSLPTAYNEQFF TGCGCCAGCAGCCTCCCGACAGCGTACAATGAGCAGTTCTTC
- TRBJ1-2 - TRBV7-8 CASSHRVGDGYTF TGTGCCAGCAGCCACAGGGTTGGCGATGGCTACACCTTC
- TRBJ1-5 - TRBV7-8 CASSPAFVGNQPQHF TGTGCCAGCAGCCCAGCGTTCGTGGGCAATCAGCCCCAGCATTTT
- TRBJ1-6 - TRBV27 CASSSRTANSPLHF TGTGCCAGCAGTTCTCGAACAGCTAATTCACCCCTCCACTTT
- TRBJ1-1 - TRBV11-2 CASSPSGWLDTEAFF TGTGCCAGCAGCCCTTCTGGCTGGTTGGACACTGAAGCTTTCTTT
- TRBJ2-3 once TRBV7-3 CASSETVTDTQYF TGTGCCAGCAGCGAGACAGTGACAGATACGCAGTATTTT
- TRBJ2-7 - TRBV9 CASSFSDREGYEQYF TGTGCCAGCTCATTTTCGGACAGGGAGGGTTACGAGCAGTACTTC
- TRBJ1-3 once TRBV5-1 CASSLEGPGNTIYF TGCGCCAGCAGCTTGGAGGGGCCTGGAAACACCATATATTTT
TRBD1 TRBJ1-2 - TRBV28 CASSFHRGYGYTF TGTGCCAGCAGTTTTCACAGGGGCTATGGCTACACCTTC
TRBD1 TRBJ1-2 - TRBV6-5 CASSYGTGVGGYTF TGTGCCAGCAGTTATGGGACAGGGGTTGGCGGCTACACCTTC
- TRBJ1-2 few TRBV5-1 CASSFTGYGYTF TGCGCCAGCAGCTTTACAGGGTATGGCTACACCTTC
- TRBJ2-7 - TRBV6-6 CASTGTQAYEQYF TGTGCCAGCACCGGGACACAAGCCTACGAGCAGTACTTC
- TRBJ2-7 - TRBV10-2 CASRPKVTYSYEQYF TGCGCCAGCAGACCGAAAGTGACTTACTCCTACGAGCAGTACTTC
- TRBJ1-1 - TRBV4-1 CASSQEAGQRNTEAFF TGCGCCAGCAGCCAAGAAGCGGGCCAGAGGAACACTGAAGCTTTCTTT
- TRBJ2-2 - TRBV7-8 CAGGTGSNTGELFF TGTGCCGGGGGGACTGGATCGAACACCGGGGAGCTGTTTTTT
TRBD1 TRBJ2-7 - TRBV28 CASRDRGNFYEQYF TGTGCCAGCCGGGACAGGGGAAACTTCTACGAGCAGTACTTC
TRBD2 TRBJ2-2 - TRBV16 CASSRTSATGELFF TGTGCCAGCAGCCGGACTAGCGCGACCGGGGAGCTGTTTTTT
- TRBJ2-7 - TRBV9 CASSVDGQGSYEQYF TGTGCCAGCAGCGTAGATGGGCAGGGGTCGTACGAGCAGTACTTC
TRBD1 TRBJ1-3 - TRBV5-1 CASSSGGSSSGNTIYF TGCGCCAGCAGCTCAGGGGGATCTAGCTCTGGAAACACCATATATTTT
- TRBJ1-1 - TRBV7-9 CASSIGGIGTEAFF TGTGCCAGCAGTATCGGGGGGATCGGCACTGAAGCTTTCTTT
- TRBJ1-5 - TRBV6-5 CASSSTGPNQPQHF TGTGCCAGCAGTTCGACAGGCCCCAATCAGCCCCAGCATTTT
- TRBJ1-3 - TRBV5-1 CASSPMARTGNTIYF TGCGCCAGCAGCCCAATGGCCAGGACTGGAAACACCATATATTTT
TRBD1 TRBJ1-2 - TRBV13 CASSLGTGDYGYTF TGTGCCAGCAGCTTAGGGACAGGGGACTATGGCTACACCTTC
- TRBJ2-1 once TRBV13 CASSSERSYNEQFF TGTGCCAGCAGCTCGGAGCGCTCCTACAATGAGCAGTTCTTC
- TRBJ2-7 - TRBV7-9 CASSDYVEQYF TGTGCCAGCAGCGACTATGTAGAGCAGTACTTC
TRBD2 TRBJ2-3 - TRBV5-1 CASSLGGLAASTDTQYF TGCGCCAGCAGCTTGGGGGGACTAGCGGCTAGCACAGATACGCAGTATTTT
- TRBJ1-2 few TRBV18 CASSPGGNNYGYTF TGTGCCAGCTCCCCGGGAGGGAACAACTATGGCTACACCTTC
- TRBJ1-2 - TRBV4-1 CASSQDDGGYTF TGCGCCAGCAGCCAAGACGACGGGGGCTACACCTTC
- TRBJ2-7 - TRBV6-1 CASSETGAYEQYF TGTGCCAGCAGTGAAACGGGGGCCTACGAGCAGTACTTC
TRBD1 TRBJ1-1 once TRBV2 CASSQGQGMTEAFF TGTGCCAGCAGTCAGGGACAGGGGATGACTGAAGCTTTCTTT
TRBD1 TRBJ1-3 - TRBV7-9 CASSLVGGQEANTIYF TGTGCCAGCAGCTTAGTCGGGGGACAGGAGGCGAACACCATATATTTT
- TRBJ1-2 - TRBV6-5 CASSYGAGNYGYTF TGTGCCAGCAGTTACGGGGCAGGGAACTATGGCTACACCTTC
TRBD1 TRBJ1-2 few TRBV27 CASSLTTGQGNYGYTF TGTGCCAGCAGTTTGACCACCGGACAGGGTAACTATGGCTACACCTTC
TRBD1 TRBJ2-7 - TRBV7-6 CASSTRQGASYEQYF TGTGCCAGCAGCACTCGACAGGGGGCATCCTACGAGCAGTACTTC
TRBD1 TRBJ2-1 - TRBV6-5 CASNAGQEYNEQFF TGTGCCAGCAATGCGGGACAGGAATACAATGAGCAGTTCTTC
- TRBJ2-3 - TRBV11-1 CASSLAQGVAGTDTQYF TGTGCCAGCAGCTTAGCACAGGGAGTGGCGGGCACAGATACGCAGTATTTT
TRBD1 TRBJ1-5 once TRBV29-1 CSVQASGGLNQPQHF TGCAGCGTCCAAGCGTCAGGGGGCCTGAATCAGCCCCAGCATTTT
- TRBJ1-4 - TRBV6-5 CASSSSWYGEKLFF TGTGCCAGCAGTTCCTCTTGGTACGGGGAAAAACTGTTTTTT
TRBD1 TRBJ1-4 - TRBV18 CASSPGQTNEKLFF TGTGCCAGCTCACCGGGACAGACGAATGAAAAACTGTTTTTT
- TRBJ1-1 - TRBV6-5 CASSYEAQGGTEAFF TGTGCCAGCAGTTACGAGGCCCAGGGCGGCACTGAAGCTTTCTTT
- TRBJ2-5 - TRBV5-6 CASSYRDTEETQYF TGTGCCAGCAGCTACAGGGACACAGAAGAGACCCAGTACTTC
- TRBJ2-7 - TRBV7-8 CASSLFVGGYEQYF TGTGCCAGCAGCTTGTTTGTCGGGGGCTACGAGCAGTACTTC
- TRBJ2-3 - TRBV30 CAWSTTTSAQDTQYF TGTGCCTGGAGTACGACTACAAGTGCCCAAGATACGCAGTATTTT
TRBD2 TRBJ2-1 - TRBV7-2 CASSFRLADNEQFF TGTGCCAGCAGCTTTCGACTAGCGGACAATGAGCAGTTCTTC
- TRBJ2-5 - TRBV5-1 CASSLDRSQETQYF TGCGCCAGCAGCTTGGACAGGTCTCAAGAGACCCAGTACTTC
- TRBJ2-3 - TRBV2 CASPLTGKSTDTQYF TGTGCCAGCCCCCTCACAGGGAAGTCTACAGATACGCAGTATTTT
TRBD2 TRBJ2-3 - TRBV28 CASTGGLAGFTDTQYF TGTGCCAGCACGGGGGGACTAGCGGGATTCACAGATACGCAGTATTTT